This passage covers 32 T cell receptor beta chains from one sample sequenced in a study of T-cell reconstitution after alpha-beta-depleted transplantation in children. Unique molecular identifiers were built into the TCRbeta library. TCRdb re-analysed the PCR reads in MiXCR, keeping a single row per CDR3 protein. The table shows 83,000 or so distinct CDR3 sequences, with roughly 8% occurring only once. This material consisted of PBMCs from the stem cell graft donor, taken from the stem cell graft. These receptors were collected from a human donor who donated a stem cell graft to a child with congenital amegakaryocytic thrombocytopenia.

In its sample, this clonotype was seen many times. The V call is TRBV20-1, the J call TRBJ2-7; 12 bases line up with TRBD1. J was trimmed by 6 bases and V by 6 bases; bases with no gene match: 3. The CDR3 runs to 12 residues. CDR1 is DFQATT and CDR2 is SNEGSKA in the germline V gene (reference sequence). The DNA of the CDR3 is TGCAGTGCCGGGACAGGGGGCGGCGAGCAGTACTTC. It yields the protein CSAGTGGGEQYF.

This clonotype was observed at least ten times. Here the CDR3 reads CASSLRTSGSGELFF. In DNA form, the CDR3 reads TGCGCCAGCAGCTTAAGGACTAGCGGGAGCGGGGAGCTGTTTTTT. The rearrangement uses TRBV5-1 and TRBJ2-2, with 13 bases fitting TRBD2. V shed 2 bases, J shed 7 bases, and the junction held 2 bases outside the gene matches. The length of the CDR3 is 15 residues. CDR1 and CDR2 (germline): SGHRS, YFSETQ.

This clonotype occurred many times. The chain joins TRBV6-5 to TRBJ1-2, with a weak D call TRBD1 (5 bases). Germline V gene lookup returns CDR1 MNHEY and CDR2 SVGAGI. The CDR3 totals 14 residues. V dropped 2 bases and J dropped 4 bases, with 11 bases sitting between them. CDR3 loop: CASSYGDLGYGYTF. CDR3 in DNA: TGTGCCAGCAGTTACGGGGACTTAGGCTATGGCTACACCTTC.

This clonotype was detected ten times or more. The J gene is TRBJ1-5, the V gene TRBV12-3 or TRBV12-4, with a tentative D call TRBD1 (6 bases). The CDR3 is made up of 15 amino acids. The ends were cut back, 3 bases at V and 4 bases at J, with 13 bases in the middle. CDR3 nucleotides: TGTGCCAGCAGTTTCGATTTAGACAGGAATCAGCCCCAGCATTTT. Protein sequence: CASSFDLDRNQPQHF.

This clonotype has ten or more counts. This sequence joins TRBV9 and TRBJ2-5; no definite D call. The CDR3 is 14 amino acids. Germline CDR1 and CDR2: SGDLS and YYNGEE. Trimming removed 0 bases at V and 8 bases at J, with 14 bases between. The CDR3 region is CASSVDQGFRTQYF. The CDR3, as DNA: TGTGCCAGCAGCGTAGATCAAGGGTTCCGCACCCAGTACTTC.

The chain recombines TRBV20-1 with TRBJ2-5; 10 positions agree with TRBD2. Germline assignment: CDR1 DFQATT and CDR2 SNEGSKA (reference sequence). V dropped 1 base and J dropped 2; count of bases not matched to a gene: 10. The CDR3 consists of 17 residues. The CDR3 bases are TGCAGTGCTAGAGCGCGATGGACTAGCGGAAAGCAAGAGACCCAGTACTTC. Amino acids: CSARARWTSGKQETQYF.

At least ten counts were recorded for this clonotype. The chain has TRBV5-1 and TRBJ2-7; possibly TRBD2 for D (6 bases). The V and J ends lost 4 bases and 5 bases respectively, with 22 bases between them. The CDR3 extends over 16 amino acids. In germline, CDR1 is SGHRS, CDR2 YFSETQ. DNA of the CDR3: TGCGCCAGCAGCCAAGAAGAAGTGCGGGGTGGACACGAGCAGTACTTC. Protein sequence: CASSQEEVRGGHEQYF.

This clonotype has only a few counts. V usage is TRBV20-1 and J usage is TRBJ1-4, with D unclear. With 0 bases removed from V and 7 bases from J, the gap between germline ends came to 12 bases. Germline CDR1 and CDR2: DFQATT and SNEGSKA (reference sequence). This CDR3 region has 14 residues. The CDR3 region is CSARDQRTLEKLFF. The CDR3 region has the DNA TGCAGTGCTAGAGATCAAAGGACTCTTGAAAAACTGTTTTTT.

This clonotype was detected many times. The J gene is TRBJ2-5, the V gene TRBV28; possibly TRBD1 or TRBD2 for D (5 bases each). Trimming shortened V by 6 bases and J by 4 bases, and 15 bases separated the two germline ends. This CDR3 has 14 amino acids. Germline assignment: CDR1 MDHEN and CDR2 SYDVKM. The CDR3 nucleotides are TGTGCCAGCAGGCCCTCAGGGAGCGTAGAGACCCAGTACTTC. Its translation is CASRPSGSVETQYF.

This clonotype was recorded many times. This chain connects TRBV20-1 to TRBJ2-3, with TRBD2 matching 7 bases. CDR3 size: 15 residues. Looked up from germline, CDR1 is DFQATT and CDR2 is SNEGSKA (reference sequence). V shed 0 bases, J shed 4 bases, and the junction held 7 bases outside the gene matches. The chain's CDR3 is CSARDGGRRADTQYF. In DNA form, the CDR3 reads TGCAGTGCTAGAGATGGCGGGAGAAGGGCAGATACGCAGTATTTT.

This clonotype has ten or more counts. CDR3 DNA sequence: TGTGCCAGCAGCCTTAGCGGGAGGGTATACAATGAGCAGTTCTTC. It is translated as CASSLSGRVYNEQFF. This chain links TRBV9 with TRBJ2-1, with 11 bases aligning to TRBD2. This CDR3 region has 15 residues. Per germline, CDR1 SGDLS and CDR2 YYNGEE. V was clipped by 4 bases and J by 4 bases; unmatched bases: 4.

In this sample, this clonotype turned up many times. The gene calls are TRBV28 and TRBJ1-6; no reliable D call. Trimming shortened V by 11 bases and J by 5 bases, and 16 bases separated the two germline ends. The CDR3 runs to 14 residues. The germline CDR1 and CDR2 sequences are MDHEN and SYDVKM. The DNA for the CDR3 is TGTGCCGGTAGGGCGGAAGGCCATAATTCACCCCTCCACTTT. Encoded protein: CAGRAEGHNSPLHF.

Concerning this clonotype itself: This may arise from a read error, as a much more abundant clone is one base away. The J gene is TRBJ2-7, the V gene TRBV3-1, with D perhaps matching TRBD2 (6 bases). From germline, CDR1 is LGHDT and CDR2 YNNKEL (reference sequence). CDR3 size: 15 residues. The V end lost 4 bases, the J end lost 3 bases, and 16 bases lay between the germline ends. CDR3 loop: CASSLALREFYEQYF. CDR3 DNA sequence: TGTGCCAGCAGCCTGGCCCTCCGGGAGTTCTACGAGCAGTACTTC.

This clonotype showed up just a few times. This sequence joins TRBV5-1 and TRBJ1-1, with 10 positions matching TRBD1. Per germline, CDR1 SGHRS and CDR2 YFSETQ. This CDR3 has 13 amino acids. Trimming at V came to 7 bases and at J to 6 bases, leaving 6 bases not matched to a gene. This CDR3 reads CASGTGAHSEAFF. DNA for the CDR3: TGCGCCAGCGGGACAGGGGCCCACTCTGAAGCTTTCTTT. The full variable domain, with the rest looked up from reference TRBV5-1 and TRBJ1-1, is KAGVTQTPRYLIKTRGQQVTLSCSPISGHRSVSWYQQTPGQGLQFLFEYFSETQRNKGNFPGRFSGRQFSNSRSEMNVSTLELGDSALYLCASGTGAHSEAFFGQGTRLTVV.

Many counts were recorded for this clonotype. This sequence joins TRBV7-2 and TRBJ1-1, with 7 bases lining up with TRBD1. The CDR3 contains 13 residues. V lost 4 bases to trimming and J lost 5 bases; unmatched junction nucleotides: 4. CDR1 is SGHTA, CDR2 FQGNSA, per germline. The CDR3 bases are TGTGCCAGCAGCTCAGACAGGGAGACTGAAGCTTTCTTT. It yields the protein CASSSDRETEAFF.

This clonotype was counted many times. This chain uses TRBV12-3 or TRBV12-4 with TRBJ1-5; D is possibly TRBD1 (6 bases). V was trimmed by 5 bases and J by 6 bases, leaving 11 bases between them. The CDR3 totals 13 residues. The CDR3 DNA follows: TGTGCCAGCAGTGGCGGGGGCACTCAGCCCCAGCATTTT. It encodes CASSGGGTQPQHF.

There are a few counts of this clonotype. The CDR3 region is CASTSTGAKNIQYF. The CDR3 DNA reads TGTGCCAGCACCTCAACAGGGGCCAAAAACATTCAGTACTTC. The chain is built from TRBV3-1 and TRBJ2-4; D possibly corresponds to TRBD1 (6 bases). Trimming removed 7 bases at V and 1 base at J, with 11 bases between. The CDR3 runs to 14 residues. Germline-derived CDR1 and CDR2 are LGHDT and YNNKEL (reference sequence).

This clonotype was detected ten times or more. Here the CDR3 reads CASRGQDTGELFF. CDR3 nucleotides: TGTGCCAGCAGGGGACAGGACACCGGGGAGCTGTTTTTT. This rearrangement joins TRBV12-3 or TRBV12-4 to TRBJ2-2; TRBD1 aligns across 8 bases. Trimming took 6 bases from V and 3 from J; bases not matched to a gene: 0. The CDR3 length is 13 residues.

This clonotype came up many times. The rearrangement links TRBV10-3 to TRBJ1-4; D perhaps matches TRBD1 (6 bases). V lost 6 bases, J lost 5 bases, and 13 bases lay in between. The CDR3 covers 14 residues. CDR1 is ENHRY and CDR2 is SYGVKD in the germline V gene. The CDR3 region is CAIRNEGENEKLFF. CDR3 in DNA: TGTGCCATCAGGAACGAGGGGGAGAATGAAAAACTGTTTTTT.

The rearrangement links TRBV27 to TRBJ2-3; D gene unclear. Trimming pared 2 bases from V and 0 bases from J, leaving 6 bases between. The CDR3 has 14 residues. Germline V gene sequence: CDR1 MNHEY, CDR2 SMNVEV (reference sequence). CDR3 bases: TGTGCCAGCAGTTTAGGACCTAGCACAGATACGCAGTATTTT. It translates to CASSLGPSTDTQYF.

This clonotype was seen repeatedly, ten times or more. The chain joins TRBV12-3 or TRBV12-4 to TRBJ2-1; 11 bases agree with TRBD2. This CDR3 has 15 residues. With 6 bases clipped from V and 4 bases from J, the junction kept 5 bases outside the gene matches. CDR3 residues: CASSRASGRYNEQFF. In DNA form, the CDR3 reads TGTGCCAGCAGCCGAGCTAGCGGGAGGTACAATGAGCAGTTCTTC.

This clonotype was seen at least ten times. The chain links TRBV7-8 to TRBJ2-7; no reliable D call. Per germline, CDR1 SGHVS and CDR2 FQNEAQ. The CDR3 covers 14 residues. V dropped 5 bases and J dropped 6 bases, with 17 bases sitting between them. The CDR3 protein is CASSPEHRPSEQYF. In DNA, the CDR3 is TGTGCCAGCAGCCCCGAACACCGGCCAAGCGAGCAGTACTTC. Full variable domain (missing parts from reference TRBV7-8 and TRBJ2-7): GAGVSQSPRYKVAKRGQDVALRCDPISGHVSLFWYQQALGQGPEFLTYFQNEAQLDKSGLPSDRFFAERPEGSVSTLKIQRTQQEDSAVYLCASSPEHRPSEQYFGPGTRLTVT.

The V gene is TRBV20-1, the J gene TRBJ2-2; 10 bases match TRBD2. Germline lookup yields CDR1 DFQATT and CDR2 SNEGSKA (reference sequence). The CDR3 length is 15 residues. Trimming took 2 bases from V and 3 from J; bases not matched to a gene: 3. The CDR3 here is CSARTSGAYTGELFF. In DNA, the CDR3 is TGCAGTGCTAGAACTAGCGGGGCTTACACCGGGGAGCTGTTTTTT.

Ten or more counts support this clonotype. The chain links TRBV13 to TRBJ2-2; D unclear. CDR3 length equals 13 residues. Germline lookup yields CDR1 PRHDT and CDR2 FYEKMQ (reference sequence). The V gene lost 4 bases and the J gene lost 4 bases, with 7 bases spanning the gap. The chain's CDR3 is CASSSGPTGELFF. CDR3 DNA sequence: TGTGCCAGCAGCTCCGGACCCACCGGGGAGCTGTTTTTT.

This clonotype was counted at least ten times. V usage is TRBV9 and J usage is TRBJ2-1; 10 positions match TRBD2. From germline, CDR1 is SGDLS and CDR2 YYNGEE. The V gene end was trimmed by 0 bases and the J gene end by 7 bases; junction bases not matched to a gene: 7. This CDR3 comprises 16 residues. CDR3 residues: CASSVEGLAGANEQFF. In nucleotides, the CDR3 is TGTGCCAGCAGCGTAGAGGGCCTAGCGGGAGCAAATGAGCAGTTCTTC.

This clonotype was observed at least ten times. The CDR3 sequence is CASSSTEVTYEQYF. The CDR3 nucleotides read TGTGCCAGCAGCTCGACCGAGGTAACCTACGAGCAGTACTTC. The rearrangement links TRBV7-9 to TRBJ2-7, with D unresolved. Between the trimmed V and J ends, which lost 4 bases and 2 bases, there was a span of 12 bases. The CDR3 runs to 14 residues. From germline, CDR1 is SEHNR and CDR2 FQNEAQ (reference sequence).

The V gene is TRBV2, the J gene TRBJ2-3, with D tentatively TRBD1 (6 bases). The germline V gene encodes CDR1 SNHLY and CDR2 FYNNEI. The V end lost 3 bases, the J end lost 6 bases, and 10 bases lay between the germline ends. This CDR3 spans 13 amino acids. DNA of the CDR3: TGTGCCAGCAGTGAGGGGGCTCTGGATACGCAGTATTTT. It yields the protein CASSEGALDTQYF.

The rearrangement links TRBV18 to TRBJ1-5; D ambiguous. The CDR3 is 13 residues long. CDR1 and CDR2 (germline): KGHSH, LQKENI. Trimming took 2 bases from V and 5 from J, leaving 7 bases between them. The CDR3 here is CASSPGFDQPQHF. The CDR3 nucleotides are TGTGCCAGCTCACCAGGGTTTGATCAGCCCCAGCATTTT.

The table lists this clonotype with many counts. The V gene is TRBV4-2, the J gene TRBJ2-1; no definite D call. The CDR3 runs 14 residues. The V end lost 2 bases, the J end lost 7 bases, and 12 bases lay between the germline ends. Per the germline V gene, CDR1 is LGHNA and CDR2 is YNFKEQ. The chain's CDR3 is CASSQPARINEQFF. The DNA of the CDR3 is TGTGCCAGCAGCCAACCTGCTAGAATTAATGAGCAGTTCTTC.

V gene TRBV24-1 combines with J gene TRBJ2-1; 7 bases are a match to TRBD1. The CDR3 spans 18 residues. The V and J ends lost 1 base and 8 bases, in that order; junction bases with no gene match: 16. Per germline, CDR1 KGHDR and CDR2 SFDVKD. The CDR3 sequence is CATSDLGQGRGLNDEQFF. DNA for the CDR3: TGTGCCACCAGTGATTTAGGGCAAGGTAGGGGGCTCAACGATGAGCAGTTCTTC.

This clonotype was seen more than once but under ten times. The chain joins TRBV30 to TRBJ2-1; D unclear. Per germline, CDR1 GTSNPN and CDR2 SVGIG (reference sequence). This CDR3 has 12 residues. Trimming stripped 0 bases from V and 13 bases from J, with 13 bases between. Here the CDR3 DNA reads TGTGCCTGGAGTGTACAGTCAATGAGACAGTTCTTC. Its protein is CAWSVQSMRQFF. Drawing the rest from reference TRBV30 and TRBJ2-1, the complete variable domain is SQTIHQWPATLVQPVGSPLSLECTVEGTSNPNLYWYRQAAGRGLQLLFYSVGIGQISSEVPQNLSASRPQDRQFILSSKKLLLSDSGFYLCAWSVQSMRQFFGPGTRLTVL.

The rearrangement links TRBV3-1 to TRBJ1-1; D remains unclear. The germline V and J ends were trimmed by 4 bases and 4 bases, with 19 bases remaining between them. The CDR3 is 16 amino acids. CDR1 is LGHDT, CDR2 YNNKEL, per germline (reference sequence). CDR3 bases: TGTGCCAGCAGCCGATCGCGCAGACCTTGGGGCACTGAAGCTTTCTTT. Residues: CASSRSRRPWGTEAFF.